The clone carrying this T cell receptor (beta chain) was observed a single time. From germline, CDR1 is SGHAT and CDR2 FQNNGV. The ends were cut back, 5 bases at V and 5 bases at J, with 19 bases in the middle. This CDR3 has 16 residues. The sample originates from a study of blood T cell repertoires in COVID-19. Overall study context: Material from acute and convalescent COVID-19 was sourced from the United States, Italy and Spain. PBMCs, B-cell-depleted T cells, or T cells provided the cDNA or gDNA that made up the material.

Original handling: Amplified reference gene primers provided the basis for estimating nucleated cell counts. Some clones are missing from TCRdb's copy, which holds only in-frame ones; the method was immunoSEQ multiplex PCR. The DNA was the basis for D and trimming; V, J and clone size are from that table. The table includes around 64,000 clones, approximately 78% detected once. This clonotype was sampled from a human donor in a cohort sampled during active COVID-19. The rearrangement uses TRBV11-2 and TRBJ2-4; D is possibly TRBD2 (6 bases). Material: peripheral blood. In DNA form, the CDR3 reads TGTGCCAGCAGCCCCGTAGGGTGGCGGGATCAAAACATTCAGTACTTC. It is translated as CASSPVGWRDQNIQYF.